This T cell receptor beta chain derives from a study of cytomegalovirus exposure and HLA in healthy donors. Notes on the study in general: Presence/absence comparisons presumed near-even sequencing depth among donors. As a later analysis showed, a missense DCLRE1C variant was linked to trimming of TCR beta V- and J-genes.

Primers included in the PCR were 60 Vbeta and 13 Jbeta primers. Libraries were prepared by immunoSEQ multiplex PCR; TCRdb keeps only in-frame clonotypes and omits some of them. The sample carries approximately 160,000 clones, around 77% recorded once. A word on this clone: Its antigen is unknown.

The TCR comes from a woman aged 40 to 50 in good health and CMV-seronegative. Input material: PBMCs.

CDR3 in DNA: TGTGCCAGCAGCTTAGAGCCAGGGGGAAACTATGGCTACACCTTC. This gives the protein CASSLEPGGNYGYTF. This chain connects TRBV7-8 to TRBJ1-2; 7 nucleotides match TRBD1. The J segment lost 2 bases and the V segment lost 1 base, leaving 4 bases of the junction unmatched. Germline V gene sequence: CDR1 SGHVS, CDR2 FQNEAQ. The CDR3 sequence is 15 residues long.